What follows are 10 T cell receptor beta chains derived from one specimen sequenced in a study of CD8 T cells in ankylosing spondylitis. MiXCR, run by TCRdb on the 5' RACE reads, gives a single entry per CDR3 protein. This table has 350,000 or so distinct CDR3 sequences, about 15% appearing once. The source material was blood, either unsorted or a sorted T cell fraction (not recorded which). These receptors were collected from a male donor with ankylosing spondylitis or in good health (not recorded which).

The rearrangement joins TRBV20-1 to TRBJ2-7; D is tentatively TRBD1 or TRBD2 (6 bases each). The CDR3 is 15 amino acids. Trimming took 3 bases from V and 6 from J, leaving 21 bases between them. CDR1 and CDR2 from the germline V gene are DFQATT and SNEGSKA (reference sequence). This CDR3 is CSARDSQGGLFEQYF. The CDR3, as DNA: TGCAGTGCTAGGGACAGTCAAGGGGGGTTGTTCGAGCAGTACTTC.

The V gene is TRBV5-1, the J gene TRBJ1-5; tentatively, D is TRBD1 (5 bases). CDR3 size: 15 residues. CDR1 and CDR2 from the germline V gene are SGHRS and YFSETQ. Trimming shortened V by 0 bases and J by 3 bases, and 10 bases separated the two germline ends. The CDR3 reads CASSLEAGTNQPQHF. The DNA of the CDR3 is TGCGCCAGCAGCTTGGAGGCAGGGACCAATCAGCCCCAGCATTTT.

The V gene is TRBV11-1, the J gene TRBJ2-6; possibly TRBD1 for D (6 bases). Germline V gene lookup returns CDR1 SGHAT and CDR2 FQDESV (reference sequence). V lost 0 bases, J lost 2 bases, and 14 bases lay in between. The CDR3 runs to 18 residues. The CDR3 here is CASSLALKGETGANVLTF. CDR3 DNA: TGTGCCAGCAGCTTAGCTCTGAAGGGGGAGACTGGGGCCAACGTCCTGACTTTC.

This clonotype has just a few counts. A much larger clone differs from this one at a single base, so this may be a read error. This chain uses TRBV7-9 with TRBJ2-3; D gene uncertain. V was clipped by 7 bases and J by 1 base, with 3 bases between them. The germline V gene has CDR1 SEHNR and CDR2 FQNEAQ (reference sequence). The CDR3 consists of 11 residues. CDR3 amino acids: CASMGTDTQYF. The CDR3 DNA reads TGTGCCAGCATGGGCACAGATACGCAGTATTTT.

This chain uses TRBV27 with TRBJ1-5; D is possibly TRBD1 (6 bases). The CDR3 loop spans 16 amino acids. Trimming stripped 0 bases from V and 5 bases from J, with 14 bases between. Per the germline V gene, CDR1 is MNHEY and CDR2 is SMNVEV (reference sequence). The CDR3 sequence: CASSLSGRGAYQPQHF. In DNA form, the CDR3 reads TGTGCCAGCAGTTTATCGGGCCGGGGGGCCTATCAGCCCCAGCATTTT.

This clonotype came up many times. This rearrangement joins TRBV11-3 to TRBJ1-6; D perhaps matches TRBD1 (5 bases). This CDR3 region has 13 residues. Germline V gene sequence: CDR1 SGHNT, CDR2 YENEEA. The V end was cut by 2 bases, the J end by 14 bases, with 13 bases between. For the CDR3, the DNA is TGTGCCAGCAGCTTAACCCCCGGGACCACCCTCCACTTT. Translating gives CASSLTPGTTLHF.

This clonotype was seen repeatedly, ten times or more. The rearrangement joins TRBV10-3 to TRBJ2-7; TRBD2 might be the D (6 bases). Germline V lookup: CDR1 ENHRY, CDR2 SYGVKD. The CDR3 loop spans 14 amino acids. V lost 2 bases and J 4 bases, leaving 12 bases between the germline ends. CDR3 bases: TGTGCCATCAGTGAGAGTCCTAGCGATTACGAGCAGTACTTC. This translates into CAISESPSDYEQYF.

In nucleotides, the CDR3 is TGCGCCAGCAGCCAAGTTAGAGATACGCAGTATTTT. Translated, it gives CASSQVRDTQYF. V and J are TRBV4-1 and TRBJ2-3; no clear D. V shed 1 base and J shed 5 bases, with 4 bases lying between them. CDR1 is MGHRA and CDR2 is YSYEKL in the germline V gene. CDR3 length equals 12 residues.

The chain joins TRBV6-6 to TRBJ2-3; 8 nucleotides match TRBD1. This CDR3 comprises 13 residues. CDR1 is MNHNY and CDR2 is SVGAGI in the germline V gene (reference sequence). The J segment lost 7 bases and the V segment lost 8 bases, leaving 8 bases of the junction unmatched. This CDR3 is CASRGRGPHTQYF. The DNA of the CDR3 is TGTGCCAGCCGGGGCAGGGGGCCACATACGCAGTATTTT.

V gene TRBV5-1 combines with J gene TRBJ1-2, with D tentatively TRBD1 (6 bases). V was trimmed by 3 bases and J by 6 bases, leaving 12 bases between them. The CDR3 totals 13 residues. Looked up from germline, CDR1 is SGHRS and CDR2 is YFSETQ. CDR3 in amino acids: CASSSWTDDGYTF. The CDR3 DNA reads as TGCGCCAGCAGCTCGTGGACAGATGATGGCTACACCTTC.